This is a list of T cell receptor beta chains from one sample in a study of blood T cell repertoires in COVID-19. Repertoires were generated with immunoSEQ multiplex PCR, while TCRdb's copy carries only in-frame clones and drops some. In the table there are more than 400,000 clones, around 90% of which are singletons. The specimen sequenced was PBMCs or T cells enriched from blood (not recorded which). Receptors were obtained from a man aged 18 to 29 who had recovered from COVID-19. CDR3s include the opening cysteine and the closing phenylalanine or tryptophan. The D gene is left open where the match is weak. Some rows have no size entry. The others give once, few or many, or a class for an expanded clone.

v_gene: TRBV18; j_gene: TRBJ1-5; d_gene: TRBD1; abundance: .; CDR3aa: CASSQGQGGQPQHF; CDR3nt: TGTGCCAGCTCCCAGGGACAGGGGGGCCAGCCCCAGCATTTT
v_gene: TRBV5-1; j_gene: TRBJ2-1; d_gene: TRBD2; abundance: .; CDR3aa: CASSSGTSGVYNEQFF; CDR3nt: TGCGCCAGCAGCTCCGGGACTAGCGGGGTTTACAATGAGCAGTTCTTC
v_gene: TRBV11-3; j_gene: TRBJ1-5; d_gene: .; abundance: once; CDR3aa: CASSLGGVNQPQHF; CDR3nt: TGTGCCAGCAGCCTGGGAGGGGTCAATCAGCCCCAGCATTTT
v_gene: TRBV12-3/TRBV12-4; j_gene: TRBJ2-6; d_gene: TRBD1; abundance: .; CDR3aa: CASSYRDRSALTF; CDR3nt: TGTGCCAGCAGTTACCGGGACAGAAGTGCCCTGACTTTC
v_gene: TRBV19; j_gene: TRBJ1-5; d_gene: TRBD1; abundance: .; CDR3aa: CASSIDPWTGYSNQPQHF; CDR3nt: TGTGCCAGTAGTATAGATCCCTGGACAGGTTATAGCAATCAGCCCCAGCATTTT
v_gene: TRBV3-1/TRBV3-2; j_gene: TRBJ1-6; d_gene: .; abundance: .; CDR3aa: CASSPGQSSPLHF; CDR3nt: TGTGCCAGCAGCCCCGGACAGAGTTCACCCCTCCACTTT
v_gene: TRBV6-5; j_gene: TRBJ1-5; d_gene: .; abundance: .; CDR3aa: CASRDGGGNQPQHF; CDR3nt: TGTGCCAGCAGGGACGGGGGGGGCAATCAGCCCCAGCATTTT
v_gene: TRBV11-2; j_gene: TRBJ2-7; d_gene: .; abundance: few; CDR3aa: CASSRQYEQYF; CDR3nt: TGTGCCAGCAGCCGACAATACGAGCAGTACTTC
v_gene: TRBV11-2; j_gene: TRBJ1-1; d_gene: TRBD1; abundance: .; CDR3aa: CASYPSNRGNTEAFF; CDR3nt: TGTGCCAGCTACCCGTCCAACAGGGGGAACACTGAAGCTTTCTTT
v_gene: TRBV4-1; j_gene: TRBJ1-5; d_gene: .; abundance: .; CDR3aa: CASSQDRARGNQPQHF; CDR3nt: TGCGCCAGCAGCCAAGATCGAGCCCGCGGCAATCAGCCCCAGCATTTT
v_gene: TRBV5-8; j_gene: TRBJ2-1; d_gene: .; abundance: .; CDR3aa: CASRTVEGDNEQFF; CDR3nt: TGTGCCAGCAGAACGGTCGAGGGAGACAATGAGCAGTTCTTC
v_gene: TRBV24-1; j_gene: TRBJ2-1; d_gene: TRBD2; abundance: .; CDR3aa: CATSVPGLANEQFF; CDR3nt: TGTGCCACCAGTGTCCCGGGACTAGCAAATGAGCAGTTCTTC
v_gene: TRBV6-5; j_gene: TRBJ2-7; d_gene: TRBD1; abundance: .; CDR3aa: CASSLADRGSYEQYF; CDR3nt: TGTGCCAGCAGTCTAGCGGACAGGGGCTCCTACGAGCAGTACTTC
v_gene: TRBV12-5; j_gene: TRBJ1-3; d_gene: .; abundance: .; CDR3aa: CASGLVLSGGRGNTIYF; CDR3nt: TGTGCTAGTGGTTTGGTACTCTCCGGGGGGAGAGGAAACACCATATATTTT
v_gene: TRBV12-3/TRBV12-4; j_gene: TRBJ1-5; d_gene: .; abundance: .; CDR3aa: CASSKGGVQPQHF; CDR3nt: TGTGCCAGCTCGAAAGGGGGGGTTCAGCCCCAGCATTTT
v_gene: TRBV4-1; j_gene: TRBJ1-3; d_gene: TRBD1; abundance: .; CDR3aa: CASSQDPTGQGTGNTIYF; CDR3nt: TGCGCCAGCAGCCAAGATCCAACGGGACAGGGGACTGGAAACACCATATATTTT
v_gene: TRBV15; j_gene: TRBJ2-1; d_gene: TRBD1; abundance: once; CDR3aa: CATSRSRGQRSYNEQFF; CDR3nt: TGTGCCACCAGCAGGTCTAGGGGGCAACGCTCCTACAATGAGCAGTTCTTC
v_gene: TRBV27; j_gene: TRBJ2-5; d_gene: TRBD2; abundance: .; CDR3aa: CASSVTSGRLETQYF; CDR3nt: TGTGCCAGCAGCGTGACTAGCGGGAGGTTGGAGACCCAGTACTTC
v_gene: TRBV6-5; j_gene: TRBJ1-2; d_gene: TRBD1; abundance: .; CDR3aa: CASSYRTGKTF; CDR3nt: TGTGCCAGCAGTTACCGGACAGGGAAGACCTTC
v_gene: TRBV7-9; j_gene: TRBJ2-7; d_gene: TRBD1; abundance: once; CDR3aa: CASSLVGQGYEQYF; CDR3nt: TGTGCCAGCAGCTTAGTGGGACAGGGCTACGAGCAGTACTTC
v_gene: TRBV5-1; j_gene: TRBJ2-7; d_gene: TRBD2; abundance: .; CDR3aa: CASSPRGGLGTYEQYF; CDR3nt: TGCGCCAGCAGCCCTCGAGGGGGACTAGGTACGTACGAGCAGTACTTC
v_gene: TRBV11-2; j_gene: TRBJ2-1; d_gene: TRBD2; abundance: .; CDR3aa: CATKLATYNEQFF; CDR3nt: TGTGCCACCAAACTAGCGACCTACAATGAGCAGTTCTTC
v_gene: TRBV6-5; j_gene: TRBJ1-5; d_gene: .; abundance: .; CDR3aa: CASKGQYSNQPQHF; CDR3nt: TGTGCCAGCAAGGGACAATATAGCAATCAGCCCCAGCATTTT
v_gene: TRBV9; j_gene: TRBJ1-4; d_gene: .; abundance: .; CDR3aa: CASSVVPDSGREKLFF; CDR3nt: TGTGCCAGCAGCGTAGTACCGGACAGCGGTCGGGAAAAACTGTTTTTT
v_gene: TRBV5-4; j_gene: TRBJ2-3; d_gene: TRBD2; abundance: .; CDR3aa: CASSSRVSGGSTTQYF; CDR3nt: TGTGCCAGCAGCTCCCGTGTTAGCGGGGGGTCTACTACGCAGTATTTT
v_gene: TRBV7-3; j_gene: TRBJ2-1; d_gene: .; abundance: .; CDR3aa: CASSLGSQQFF; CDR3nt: TGTGCCAGCAGCTTAGGCTCACAGCAGTTCTTC
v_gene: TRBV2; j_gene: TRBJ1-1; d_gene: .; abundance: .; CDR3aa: CASSVFVNTEAFF; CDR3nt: TGTGCCAGCAGTGTCTTTGTGAACACTGAAGCTTTCTTT
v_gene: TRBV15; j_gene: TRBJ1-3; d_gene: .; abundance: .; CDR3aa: CATSRVFQSPSGNTIYF; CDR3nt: TGTGCCACCAGCAGAGTGTTTCAGTCACCCTCTGGAAACACCATATATTTT
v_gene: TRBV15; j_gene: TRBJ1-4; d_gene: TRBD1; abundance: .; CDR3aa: CATSREAGGQEKLFF; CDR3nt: TGTGCCACCAGCAGAGAGGCGGGGGGACAGGAAAAACTGTTTTTT
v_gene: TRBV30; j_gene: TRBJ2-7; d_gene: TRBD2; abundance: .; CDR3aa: CAWSVPKGKREDHYEQYF; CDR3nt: TGTGCCTGGAGTGTTCCTAAGGGAAAGCGGGAGGATCACTACGAGCAGTACTTC
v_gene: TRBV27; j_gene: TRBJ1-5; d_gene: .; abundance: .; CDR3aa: CASSDSPSQPQHF; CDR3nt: TGTGCCAGCAGTGACAGCCCGAGCCAGCCCCAGCATTTT